This section outlines one T cell receptor (beta chain) sequence together with its context. The target antigen is unknown. These data are taken from a study of CD8 T cells in Susac syndrome. For the study at large: Patients with Susac syndrome were therapy-naive, on corticosteroids, or on intravenous immunoglobulin alone at the time that blood was drawn.

In blood CD8+ and CD4+ T cells, TCR beta underwent sequencing. Study-level results: In Susac syndrome, the CD4+ T cell repertoires did not show clonal expansion. By the study's own acknowledgment, its TCR sequencing and HLA analysis included relatively few individuals.

An amount of RNA that ranged from about 0.45 to 1 ug was reverse transcribed with random hexamers. TCRdb processed the immunoSEQ multiplex PCR reads anew with MiXCR; each CDR3 protein has one entry. The repertoire holds about 140,000 distinct CDR3 sequences, approximately 95% seen once, with 0.14% in the top ten. This CDR3 is 13 amino acids long. V shed 5 bases, J shed 6 bases, and the junction held 8 bases outside the gene matches. Germline V gene sequence: CDR1 DFQATT, CDR2 SNEGSKA (reference sequence). The rearrangement links TRBV20-1 to TRBJ2-3, with TRBD2 matching 7 bases. Input material: CD4+ T cells from PBMCs. This sequence was found in a human donor with Susac syndrome. CDR3 sequence reads: CSALGGDVDTQYF. CDR3 coding DNA: TGCAGTGCTCTTGGGGGGGACGTGGATACGCAGTATTTT.